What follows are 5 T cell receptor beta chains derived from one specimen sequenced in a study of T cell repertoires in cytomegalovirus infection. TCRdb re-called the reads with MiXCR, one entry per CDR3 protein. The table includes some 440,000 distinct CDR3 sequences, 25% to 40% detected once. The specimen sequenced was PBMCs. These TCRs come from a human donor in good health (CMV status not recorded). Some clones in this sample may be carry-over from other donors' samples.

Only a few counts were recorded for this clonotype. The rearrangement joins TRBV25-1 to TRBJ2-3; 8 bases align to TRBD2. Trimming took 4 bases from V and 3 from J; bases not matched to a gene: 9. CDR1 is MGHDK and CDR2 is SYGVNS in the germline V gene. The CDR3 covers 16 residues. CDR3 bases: TGTGCCAGCAGTGTCGATAGCGGGGTCAGGACAGATACGCAGTATTTT. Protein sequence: CASSVDSGVRTDTQYF.

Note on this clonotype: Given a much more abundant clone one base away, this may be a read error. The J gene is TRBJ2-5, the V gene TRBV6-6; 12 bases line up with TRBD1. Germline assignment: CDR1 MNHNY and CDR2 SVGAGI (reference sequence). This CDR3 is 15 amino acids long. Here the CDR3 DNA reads TGTGCCAGCGGGACAGGGGGCAGTGGGGGGGAGACCCAGTCCTTC. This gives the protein CASGTGGSGGETQSF.

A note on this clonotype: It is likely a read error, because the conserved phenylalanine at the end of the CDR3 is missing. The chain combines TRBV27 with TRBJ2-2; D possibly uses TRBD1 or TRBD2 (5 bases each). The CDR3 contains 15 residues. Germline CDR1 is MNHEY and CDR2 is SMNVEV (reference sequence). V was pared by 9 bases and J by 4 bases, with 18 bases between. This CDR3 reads CASSSGRRGTGELFS. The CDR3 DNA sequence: TGTGCCAGTTCGTCGGGACGTCGAGGCACCGGGGAGCTGTTTTCT.

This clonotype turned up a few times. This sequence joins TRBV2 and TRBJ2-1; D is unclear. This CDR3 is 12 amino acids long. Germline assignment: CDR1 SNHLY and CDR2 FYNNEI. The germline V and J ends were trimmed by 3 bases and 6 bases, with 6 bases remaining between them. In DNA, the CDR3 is TGTGCCAGCAGTGATTGGTCCAATGAGCAGTTCTTC. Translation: CASSDWSNEQFF.

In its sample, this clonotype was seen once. CDR3 nucleotide sequence: TGTGCCAGCAGTCCAGGACTAGCGGGGGAAGAGCAGTACTTC. Amino acid sequence: CASSPGLAGEEQYF. This rearrangement joins TRBV6-8 to TRBJ2-7; 13 bases map to TRBD2. J lost 7 bases, V lost 5 bases, and 5 bases had no gene match. CDR3 size: 14 residues. Germline values: CDR1 MNHGY, CDR2 SAAAGT.